This is a list of T cell receptor beta chains from one sample in a study of spatial heterogeneity in lung cancer. TCRdb itself ran the 5' RACE reads through MiXCR, one entry per CDR3 protein. The table includes 15,000 to 20,000 distinct CDR3 sequences, roughly 6% detected once. The sample consisted of PBMCs, taken at follow-up. These receptors were taken from a male donor with early-stage non-small cell lung cancer. Both conserved end residues are part of each CDR3. Each record gives: clone size, J gene, D gene, V gene, CDR3 protein, CDR3 DNA. D genes are given only for firm matches. A row's size may be missing; if present it is once, few, many or a size class.

many	TRBJ2-3	-	TRBV7-2	CASKRFGRDTQYF	TGTGCCAGCAAACGGTTCGGGAGAGATACGCAGTATTTT
-	TRBJ2-5	-	TRBV15	CATSRERGRETQYF	TGTGCCACCAGCAGAGAAAGGGGACGAGAGACCCAGTACTTC
-	TRBJ1-5	-	TRBV7-9	CASSEAGREYNQPQHF	TGTGCCAGCAGCGAAGCGGGCAGGGAGTACAATCAGCCCCAGCATTTT
many	TRBJ2-2	-	TRBV7-2	CASSRSRELFF	TGTGCCAGCAGCAGGTCAAGGGAGCTGTTTTTT
many	TRBJ1-3	TRBD1	TRBV9	CASSVETGRRSGNTIYF	TGTGCCAGCAGCGTAGAGACAGGGAGGCGCTCTGGAAACACCATATATTTT
-	TRBJ2-5	-	TRBV6-6	CASRPLGGETQYF	TGTGCCAGCAGACCTCTCGGGGGTGAGACCCAGTACTTC
many	TRBJ1-6	-	TRBV7-3	CASSLFSTDNSPLHF	TGTGCCAGCAGCTTATTTTCAACAGATAATTCACCCCTCCACTTT
many	TRBJ2-1	-	TRBV18	CASSPAGSRNEQFF	TGTGCCAGCTCACCAGCAGGGAGCCGCAATGAGCAGTTCTTC
many	TRBJ2-7	TRBD1	TRBV10-3	CAISESTGTEYEQYF	TGTGCCATCAGTGAGTCCACCGGGACAGAATACGAGCAGTACTTC
medium-sized	TRBJ1-2	TRBD1	TRBV6-5	CASSYRGRSYGYTF	TGTGCCAGCAGTTACAGGGGGCGCAGCTATGGCTACACCTTC
many	TRBJ2-7	-	TRBV13	CASSRRAHEQYF	TGTGCCAGCAGCCGGCGGGCGCACGAGCAGTACTTC
many	TRBJ2-2	TRBD1	TRBV27	CASRPDGDRVIGELFF	TGTGCCAGCAGACCGGACGGGGACAGGGTCATCGGGGAGCTGTTTTTT
few	TRBJ2-5	TRBD2	TRBV7-9	CASSPLRGVLAGGETQYF	TGTGCCAGCAGCCCCCTCCGGGGGGTGCTAGCGGGAGGGGAGACCCAGTACTTC
-	TRBJ2-5	TRBD2	TRBV5-1	CASSRLGGEETQYF	TGCGCCAGCTCACGGCTGGGAGGGGAAGAGACCCAGTACTTC
many	TRBJ1-1	TRBD1	TRBV19	CATESPGQGLFF	TGTGCCACCGAAAGCCCGGGACAGGGACTTTTCTTT
many	TRBJ2-7	-	TRBV29-1	CSVVQDDKFSYEQYF	TGCAGCGTTGTCCAAGATGACAAATTCTCCTACGAGCAGTACTTC
many	TRBJ2-2	-	TRBV3-1	CASSHDTGELFF	TGTGCCAGCAGCCACGATACCGGGGAGCTGTTTTTT
many	TRBJ2-7	TRBD1	TRBV7-9	CASSEPGQENSYEQYF	TGTGCCAGCAGCGAGCCGGGACAGGAAAACTCCTACGAGCAGTACTTC
-	TRBJ2-2	-	TRBV24-1	CATRDSGTGELFF	TGTGCCACCAGGGATTCGGGGACCGGGGAGCTGTTTTTT
many	TRBJ2-7	-	TRBV28	CASSNLHDEQYF	TGTGCCAGCAGCAACCTCCATGACGAGCAGTACTTC
many	TRBJ2-7	TRBD2	TRBV19	CASSPRGLAGDLGEQYF	TGTGCCAGTAGTCCTCGTGGACTAGCGGGAGATCTCGGCGAGCAGTACTTC
many	TRBJ2-1	-	TRBV12-3/TRBV12-4	CASSLSGTGGNEQFF	TGTGCCAGCAGTTTGTCCGGGACTGGCGGCAATGAGCAGTTCTTC
many	TRBJ2-1	TRBD2	TRBV4-1	CASSQIDMGLAGTREQFF	TGCGCCAGCAGCCAGATTGATATGGGGCTAGCGGGGACCCGGGAGCAGTTCTTC
-	TRBJ1-1	-	TRBV7-2	CASSLISGGNTEAFF	TGTGCCAGCAGCTTAATTTCGGGGGGGAACACTGAAGCTTTCTTT
few	TRBJ1-5	TRBD1	TRBV4-1	CASSPETGGNQPQHF	TGCGCCAGCAGCCCAGAAACAGGGGGCAATCAGCCCCAGCATTTT
many	TRBJ2-7	-	TRBV6-2/TRBV6-3	CASIQGASGYEQYF	TGTGCCAGCATTCAGGGGGCTAGCGGCTACGAGCAGTACTTC
-	TRBJ2-3	-	TRBV7-9	CASSPARREGNTQYF	TGTGCCAGCAGCCCGGCCCGCCGAGAGGGAAATACGCAGTATTTT
-	TRBJ2-1	-	TRBV13	CASGPGGSEQFF	TGTGCCAGCGGGCCCGGGGGAAGTGAGCAGTTCTTC
many	TRBJ2-5	TRBD1	TRBV9	CASSLNEGAQETQYF	TGTGCCAGCAGCTTAAATGAGGGGGCACAAGAGACCCAGTACTTC
many	TRBJ1-3	-	TRBV15	CATSRGGGIAGNTIYF	TGTGCCACCAGCAGAGGAGGCGGGATTGCTGGAAACACCATATATTTT
many	TRBJ2-5	-	TRBV10-3	CAISEGQTQETQYF	TGTGCCATCAGTGAGGGGCAGACCCAAGAGACCCAGTACTTC
medium-sized	TRBJ2-1	TRBD1	TRBV18	CASSPPSAGGSEQFF	TGTGCCAGCTCACCACCTTCGGCAGGGGGAAGTGAGCAGTTCTTC
many	TRBJ1-1	-	TRBV28	CASSSLSRTEAFF	TGTGCCAGCAGTTCCCTGTCCCGCACTGAAGCTTTCTTT
few	TRBJ2-2	TRBD1	TRBV5-4	CASSHDRANTGELFF	TGTGCCAGCAGCCACGACAGGGCGAACACCGGGGAGCTGTTTTTT
few	TRBJ1-2	-	TRBV7-2	CASSSQRGGYTF	TGTGCCAGCAGCTCCCAGAGGGGGGGCTACACCTTC
few	TRBJ1-2	-	TRBV18	CASSPEGGDSGYTF	TGTGCCAGCTCACCAGAGGGGGGAGACTCTGGCTACACCTTC
medium-sized	TRBJ2-3	-	TRBV12-3/TRBV12-4	CASSFSGLSSDTQYF	TGTGCCAGCAGTTTCTCGGGCCTTTCATCAGATACGCAGTATTTT
many	TRBJ2-3	TRBD2	TRBV5-1	CASRPTSGRSDTQYF	TGCGCCAGCAGGCCGACTAGCGGGAGATCAGATACGCAGTATTTT
many	TRBJ2-5	TRBD1	TRBV10-3	CAISQATGQGWQETQYF	TGTGCCATCAGTCAGGCCACCGGACAGGGGTGGCAAGAGACCCAGTACTTC
-	TRBJ1-1	TRBD1	TRBV12-3/TRBV12-4	CASKTGVNTEAFF	TGTGCCAGTAAAACAGGGGTCAACACTGAAGCTTTCTTT
many	TRBJ2-2	-	TRBV5-6	CASSRQNTGELFF	TGTGCCAGCAGCCGTCAGAACACCGGGGAGCTGTTTTTT
many	TRBJ2-3	-	TRBV5-1	CASSLGGIPSTDTQYF	TGCGCCAGCAGCTTGGGAGGCATCCCTTCCACAGATACGCAGTATTTT
few	TRBJ2-3	-	TRBV7-4	CASSRGFSDTQYF	TGTGCCAGCAGCCGGGGGTTTAGCGATACGCAGTATTTT
many	TRBJ1-1	-	TRBV19	CASLRGITEAFF	TGTGCCAGTCTCCGTGGGATCACTGAAGCTTTCTTT
many	TRBJ2-7	-	TRBV5-1	CASSLDRSSGYEQYF	TGCGCCAGCAGCTTGGATCGCAGTTCAGGCTACGAGCAGTACTTC
many	TRBJ1-5	-	TRBV28	CASSLLPGPNQPQHF	TGTGCCAGCAGTTTATTACCAGGACCCAATCAGCCCCAGCATTTT
many	TRBJ2-7	TRBD1	TRBV10-2	CASSGTGTGSYEQYF	TGCGCCAGCAGTGGTACCGGGACAGGCTCCTACGAGCAGTACTTC
many	TRBJ2-3	-	TRBV27	CASSLRGGTDTQYF	TGTGCCAGCAGTTTAAGGGGTGGCACAGATACGCAGTATTTT